This T cell receptor (beta chain) stems from a study of T cell responses to AZD1222 COVID-19 vaccine (dated by TCRdb to the early 2020s). In the study overall: A total of approximately 240 trial participants underwent TCR sequencing, of whom 207 received two doses of AZD1222 and about 25 received two doses of the MenACWY control vaccine. Trial participants were enrolled by age into subgroups of 18-55, 56-69 and 70-plus years, and around 140, 26 and 57 TCR-sequenced participants, respectively, were included in these subgroups. On the study overall, not on this receptor specifically: Participants were mostly white British, with more females than males. The authors suggested clonal diversity may have been underestimated. After two AZD1222 doses, both the breadth and the depth of spike-specific TCRs were significantly higher than at day 0 and than in MenACWY recipients. Because no samples from the day 14 peak response were available, repertoires could be characterized only after the peak T cell response. Reportedly, close to half of the unique spike-specific TCRs recognized epitopes lying outside the regions that are mutated in the B.1.351 and B.1.1.7 variants. The vaccine-associated CD4 TCRs covered the entire spike protein, and the dominant responses fell in regions 160-218 and 743-854. In the small 56-69-year group, the increase in depth fell short of significance, most likely because of low power. Conclusions about previously exposed vaccinees were limited because only six or seven AZD1222 recipients were SARS-CoV-2 seropositive at baseline.

Reading the label with the study, this specimen's time point is: baseline before first vaccination. This specimen's treatment or condition label, per the study, means: meningococcal conjugate vaccine given as trial control. The vaccinee samples were drawn from two UK trials, COV001 and COV002, one of which was a single-blind randomized controlled phase 2/3 trial testing AZD1222 (ChAdOx1 nCoV-19) in healthy adults. For TCRbeta chain sequencing, PBMC samples were collected from trial participants at day 0 and at day 28 after the second dose. The CDR3 regions of human TCRbeta chains were subjected to immunosequencing. For the original study's pipeline: TCRs in the repertoires were matched against a reference library of SARS-CoV-2-specific TCRs that had been generated with the MIRA antigen-specificity platform. Breadth meant the fraction of unique TCRs that were SARS-CoV-2-associated, whereas depth meant the fraction of total T cells that were SARS-CoV-2-associated. Each spike-specific TCR was assigned to its reactive spike region and to a CD4 or CD8 class using the MIRA data. Log10-transformed breadth and depth values were compared by one-way ANOVA with Sidak's multiple comparisons tests. This is the immuneACCESS table as TCRdb keeps it, with only in-frame sequences that have V and J called. A part of the clones is gone; compared with another copy, unresolved V genes explain less than half, and the rest is unexplained. V and J calls and clone size are copied from that table; D and trimming were computed from the DNA. Here the sample has 66,000 or so clones; 79% occur a single time. The top ten clones comprise around 25% of the sample.

Counted from cysteine to phenylalanine, this CDR3 has 12 amino acids. Only CDR3 DNA remains: 36 bases, in frame from the first base. CDR1 and CDR2 (SQVTM, ANQGSEA) derive from the germline V gene. Between the V and J ends, shortened by 4 bases and 3 bases respectively, the junction contains 9 bases. On this clone: Its target antigen remains unknown. No much larger clone is present one base from it, and per-base qualities are unavailable.

The specimen was peripheral blood, collected on day 0 of MenACWY control vaccination. The clonotype was recovered from an adult in good health. This chain is built from TRBV29-1 and TRBJ1-1; D gene: possibly TRBD1, on 5 matching bases. The bases are TGCAGCGTTGGGCAGGGTGACACTGAAGCTTTCTTT. It translates as CSVGQGDTEAFF.